These 8 T cell receptor beta chains were sequenced from one sample in a study of T cells in Graves' hyperthyroidism and ophthalmopathy. Template material for amplifying TCR beta CDR3 regions consisted of RNA transcripts. First-round RT-PCR targeting the TCR CDR3 was performed with the HTBI primer set. In TCRdb, the multiplex PCR reads were re-called with MiXCR into one record per CDR3 protein. The repertoire includes 640,000 or so distinct CDR3 sequences, 14% to 15% of them detected once, and around 4.5% sits in the top ten. Input material: blood. These receptors came from a middle-aged woman with Graves' ophthalmopathy.

A remark on this clonotype: A read error may explain this, as a much larger clone is one base away. The chain has TRBV5-1 and TRBJ2-5, with a tentative D call TRBD2 (5 bases). The germline V gene has CDR1 SGHRS and CDR2 YFSETQ. V gave up 0 bases and J gave up 9 bases, with 15 bases separating them. The CDR3 is 14 amino acids. The CDR3 loop reads CASSLEIHEEAQYF. The CDR3 DNA follows: TGCGCCAGCAGCTTGGAAATTCACGAGGAGGCCCAGTACTTC.

This clonotype was seen at least ten times. V and J are TRBV28 and TRBJ1-5, with a possible D match to TRBD1 (5 bases). Germline-derived CDR1 and CDR2 are MDHEN and SYDVKM. V shed 7 bases and J shed 7 bases, with 14 bases lying between them. The CDR3 is 13 amino acids. The CDR3 DNA follows: TGTGCCAGCAACGCTCGGGGGGACCAGCCCCAGCATTTT. Its translation is CASNARGDQPQHF.

Ten or more counts support this clonotype. Here the CDR3 DNA reads TGTGCCAGCAGTTTTTCGGCGACACAAAACATTCAGTACTTC. This gives the protein CASSFSATQNIQYF. The chain combines TRBV28 with TRBJ2-4; no clear D. The CDR3 contains 14 residues. V lost 3 bases, J lost 5 bases, and 11 bases lay in between. CDR1 and CDR2 from the germline V gene are MDHEN and SYDVKM.

This clonotype was recorded at least ten times. The V gene is TRBV4-1, the J gene TRBJ1-1, with a weak D call TRBD1 (6 bases). The CDR3 length is 15 residues. With 1 base removed from V and 3 bases from J, the gap between germline ends came to 12 bases. Germline CDR1 and CDR2: MGHRA and YSYEKL. Here the CDR3 DNA reads TGCGCCAGCAGCCAAGTGTCAACAGGGCACACTGAAGCTTTCTTT. It specifies CASSQVSTGHTEAFF.

The chain recombines TRBV28 with TRBJ2-5; 7 positions match TRBD1. V shed 1 base and J 4 bases; nucleotides not matched to a gene: 3. CDR3 length equals 14 residues. The germline V gene has CDR1 MDHEN and CDR2 SYDVKM. CDR3 sequence: CASSLFRGPETQYF. CDR3 DNA: TGTGCCAGCAGTTTATTTAGGGGGCCAGAGACCCAGTACTTC.

V gene TRBV19 combines with J gene TRBJ2-7; 7 positions match TRBD2. Germline V gene sequence: CDR1 LNHDA, CDR2 SQIVND (reference sequence). V was clipped by 3 bases and J by 0 bases; unmatched bases: 2. This CDR3 contains 14 residues. In nucleotides, the CDR3 is TGTGCCAGTAGTATGCAGCGGGACTCCTACGAGCAGTACTTC. This codes for CASSMQRDSYEQYF.

This clonotype has ten or more counts. The rearrangement uses TRBV6-2 or TRBV6-3 and TRBJ1-1, with 9 bases identical to TRBD1. Germline lookup yields CDR1 MNHEY and CDR2 SVGEGT. This CDR3 is built from 15 residues. V shed 6 bases and J 7 bases; nucleotides not matched to a gene: 12. The CDR3 loop reads CASSQLRDRAGEAFF. CDR3 DNA: TGTGCCAGCAGCCAACTACGGGACAGGGCCGGTGAAGCTTTCTTT.

This clonotype showed up just a few times. CDR3 protein: CASRSGGPDTQYF. The CDR3 DNA sequence: TGTGCCAGCAGATCAGGGGGCCCGGATACGCAGTATTTT. V gene TRBV2 combines with J gene TRBJ2-3; 8 nucleotides align to TRBD1. CDR3 length: 13 amino acids. J lost 6 bases, V lost 6 bases, and 5 bases had no gene match. In germline, CDR1 is SNHLY, CDR2 FYNNEI.